The sequence of this TCR beta chain was determined in a study of graft-versus-host responses after intestinal transplantation. Whole-study context: Multivisceral, liver-intestinal, or isolated intestinal transplants were performed in recipients. Anti-thymocyte globulin served as induction for all recipients, who then took tacrolimus and steroids for approximately three years. Study-level findings and limits: Individuals who had graft-donor T cell macrochimerism had allografts that showed high graft-versus-host to host-versus-graft clonal ratios. GvH clones were identified in recipient marrow, with some first appearing in ileum or blood.

With regard to this clone: Its matching antigen is unknown.

The repertoire was sequenced with immunoSEQ multiplex PCR; TCRdb's copy has only in-frame clones and lacks some. The sample holds 85,000 to 100,000 clones, about 90% seen once. There are 19 residues in the CDR3. Germline V lookup: CDR1 SGDLS, CDR2 YYNGEE. V was clipped by 4 bases and J by 2 bases, with 27 bases between them. The source material was unstimulated CD8+ T cells sorted from spleen or lymph node cells, sampled before transplant. This receptor was taken from a human donor who was the organ donor for an intestinal transplant. This rearrangement joins TRBV9 to TRBJ1-2, with a possible D match to TRBD1 (5 bases). The chain's CDR3 is CASSQAYRGLGGRNYGYTF. The DNA for the CDR3 is TGTGCCAGCAGCCAAGCGTATCGGGGTCTCGGGGGAAGAAACTATGGCTACACCTTC.